The 6 T cell receptor beta chains in this list originate from one sample, sequenced in a study of T cells in Graves' hyperthyroidism and ophthalmopathy. TCR beta CDR3 regions were amplified from RNA transcripts. HTBI primers were the set used in a first-round RT-PCR of the TCR CDR3. TCRdb re-called the multiplex PCR reads through MiXCR, storing one row per CDR3 protein. The table records hundreds of thousands of distinct CDR3 sequences, 11% to 15% of them present only once. The material sequenced was blood. The source of these receptors is a middle-aged woman with Graves' hyperthyroidism.

The chain couples TRBV5-1 to TRBJ2-7; 7 bases map to TRBD1. V lost 6 bases, J lost 4 bases, and 10 bases stayed unmatched. Germline CDR1 and CDR2: SGHRS and YFSETQ. The CDR3 runs to 14 residues. The CDR3 DNA reads as TGCGCCAGCACCTACCGGGACAGTTCTTACGAGCAGTACTTC. Amino acid sequence: CASTYRDSSYEQYF.

The sample holds many counts of this clonotype. The chain is built from TRBV3-1 and TRBJ2-1; tentative D call: TRBD2 (6 bases). This CDR3 has 18 residues. Germline lookup yields CDR1 LGHDT and CDR2 YNNKEL (reference sequence). Trimming stripped 1 base from V and 0 bases from J, with 16 bases between. CDR3 in amino acids: CASSQAIPSELSYNEQFF. The CDR3 nucleotides read TGTGCCAGCAGCCAAGCGATTCCTAGCGAACTCTCCTACAATGAGCAGTTCTTC.

V is TRBV14 and J is TRBJ1-5, with TRBD1 as a possible D gene (5 bases). The CDR3 runs to 14 residues. Germline assignment: CDR1 SGHDN and CDR2 FVKESK. The germline V and J ends were trimmed by 3 bases and 4 bases, with 10 bases remaining between them. The CDR3 DNA sequence: TGTGCCAGCAGCCAGATGGGGGGGAATCAGCCCCAGCATTTT. Translating gives CASSQMGGNQPQHF.

This clonotype was observed many times. The chain recombines TRBV28 with TRBJ2-7; D is undetermined. CDR1 and CDR2 from the germline V gene are MDHEN and SYDVKM. V lost 3 bases and J lost 3, with 12 bases in between. The CDR3 runs to 14 residues. CDR3 sequence reads: CASSFEGFSYEQYF. CDR3 nucleotide sequence: TGTGCCAGCAGTTTTGAAGGGTTCAGCTACGAGCAGTACTTC.

This chain joins TRBV9 and TRBJ2-1; no reliable D call. Germline assignment: CDR1 SGDLS and CDR2 YYNGEE. The CDR3 is made up of 14 amino acids. Trimming shortened V by 4 bases and J by 2 bases, and 10 bases separated the two germline ends. The CDR3 region is CASSPDPTYNEQFF. The DNA of the CDR3 is TGTGCCAGCAGCCCAGACCCCACCTACAATGAGCAGTTCTTC.

This clonotype was observed at least ten times. The genes are TRBV7-9 and TRBJ2-2; 8 bases are shared with TRBD2. Germline CDR1 and CDR2: SEHNR and FQNEAQ (reference sequence). Trimming took 8 bases from V and 5 from J; bases not matched to a gene: 13. The CDR3 sequence is 16 residues long. CDR3 in amino acids: CASPPDLAGGTGELFF. The CDR3 DNA reads as TGTGCCAGCCCTCCGGACCTGGCGGGAGGAACCGGGGAGCTGTTTTTT.